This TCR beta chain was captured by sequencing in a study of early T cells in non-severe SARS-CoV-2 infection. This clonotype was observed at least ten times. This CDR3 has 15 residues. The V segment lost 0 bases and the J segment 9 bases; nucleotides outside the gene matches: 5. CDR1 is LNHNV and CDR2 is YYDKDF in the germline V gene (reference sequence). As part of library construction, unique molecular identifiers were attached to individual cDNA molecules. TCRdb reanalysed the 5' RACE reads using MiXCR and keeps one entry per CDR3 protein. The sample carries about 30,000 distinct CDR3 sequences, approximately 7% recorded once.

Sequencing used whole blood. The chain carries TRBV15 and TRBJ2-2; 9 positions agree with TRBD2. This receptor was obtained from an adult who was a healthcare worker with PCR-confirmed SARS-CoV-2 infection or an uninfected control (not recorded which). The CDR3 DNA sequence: TGTGCCACCAGCAGAGAACGTAGCGGGGGAAGGGAGCTGTTTTTT. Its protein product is CATSRERSGGRELFF.